This T cell receptor beta chain was sequenced for a study of OX40 agonist ivuxolimab in advanced cancers. Study-wide context: Ivuxolimab was administered intravenously to patients at 0.01 to 10 mg/kg every 2 weeks.

Regarding the study as a whole: Nonresponders, in some cases, also had low normalized T-cell clonal expansion. Researchers report that CD8+ T cells had, on average, more expanded clones than CD4+.

On this clone: Antigen unknown.

Sequenced by immunoSEQ multiplex PCR; TCRdb stores in-frame clones only, minus some. The sample shows around 110,000 clones, 75% to 95% of them seen only once. The germline V gene has CDR1 LGHNA and CDR2 YNFKEQ. The CDR3 runs to 13 residues. V was shortened by 0 bases and J by 8 bases, with 8 bases between the two germline ends. Baseline was the first blood sampling point, followed by cycle 4 day 1 and cycle 7 day 1. Here the sequenced sample was CD4+ or CD8+ T cells sorted from blood, taken in a trial of the OX40 agonist ivuxolimab. The clonotype originates from an adult with an advanced solid tumor such as melanoma, head and neck, liver or kidney cancer. This chain connects TRBV4-2 to TRBJ1-3; no clear D. The CDR3 nucleotides read TGTGCCAGCAGCCAAGATATCGGCGACACCATATATTTT. Translated: CASSQDIGDTIYF.